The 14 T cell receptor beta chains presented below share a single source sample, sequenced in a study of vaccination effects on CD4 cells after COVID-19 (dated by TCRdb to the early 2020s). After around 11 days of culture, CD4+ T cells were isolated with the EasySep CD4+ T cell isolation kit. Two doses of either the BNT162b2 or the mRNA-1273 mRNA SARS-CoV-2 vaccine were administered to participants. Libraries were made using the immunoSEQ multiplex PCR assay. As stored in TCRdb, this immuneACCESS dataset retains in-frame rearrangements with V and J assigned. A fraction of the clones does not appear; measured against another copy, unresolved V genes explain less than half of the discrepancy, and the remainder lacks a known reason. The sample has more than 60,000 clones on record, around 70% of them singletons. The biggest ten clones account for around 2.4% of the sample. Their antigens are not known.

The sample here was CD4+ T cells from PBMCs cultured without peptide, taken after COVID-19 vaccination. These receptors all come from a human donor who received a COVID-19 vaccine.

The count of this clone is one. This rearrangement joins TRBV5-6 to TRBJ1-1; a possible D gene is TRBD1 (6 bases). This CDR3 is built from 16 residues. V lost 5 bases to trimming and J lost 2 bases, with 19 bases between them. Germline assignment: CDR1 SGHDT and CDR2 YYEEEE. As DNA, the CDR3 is TGTGCCAGCAGTCCTGATTTGGGGGCGCTCAACACTGAAGCTTTCTTT. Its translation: CASSPDLGALNTEAFF. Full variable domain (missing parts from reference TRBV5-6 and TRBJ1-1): DAGVTQSPTHLIKTRGQQVTLRCSPKSGHDTVSWYQQALGQGPQFIFQYYEEEERQRGNFPDRFSGHQFPNYSSELNVNALLLGDSALYLCASSPDLGALNTEAFFGQGTRLTVV.

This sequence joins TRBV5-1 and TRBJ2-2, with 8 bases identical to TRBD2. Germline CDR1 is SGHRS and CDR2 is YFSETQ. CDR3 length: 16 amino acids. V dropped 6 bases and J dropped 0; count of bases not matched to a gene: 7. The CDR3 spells CASNGVAGTNTGELFF. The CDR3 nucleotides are TGCGCCAGCAATGGGGTAGCGGGAACGAACACCGGGGAGCTGTTTTTT.

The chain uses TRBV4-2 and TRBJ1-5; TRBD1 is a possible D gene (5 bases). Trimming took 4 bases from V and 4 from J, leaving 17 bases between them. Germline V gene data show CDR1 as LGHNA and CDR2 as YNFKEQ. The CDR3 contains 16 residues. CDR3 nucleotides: TGTGCCAGCAGCCGGACCGGCGACGGGGGGAATCAGCCCCAGCATTTT. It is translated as CASSRTGDGGNQPQHF.

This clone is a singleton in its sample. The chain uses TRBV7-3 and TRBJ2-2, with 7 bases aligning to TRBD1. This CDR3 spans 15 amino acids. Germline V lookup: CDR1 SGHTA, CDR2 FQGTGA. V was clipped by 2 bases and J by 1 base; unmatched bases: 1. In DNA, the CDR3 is TGTGCCAGCAGCTTACCAGGGGGGAACACCGGGGAGCTGTTTTTT. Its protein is CASSLPGGNTGELFF.

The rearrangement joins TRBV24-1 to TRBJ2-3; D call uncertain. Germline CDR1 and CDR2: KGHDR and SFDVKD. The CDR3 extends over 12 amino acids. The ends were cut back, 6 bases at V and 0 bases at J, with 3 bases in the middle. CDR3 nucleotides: TGTGCCACCAGTTTGAGCACAGATACGCAGTATTTT. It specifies CATSLSTDTQYF.

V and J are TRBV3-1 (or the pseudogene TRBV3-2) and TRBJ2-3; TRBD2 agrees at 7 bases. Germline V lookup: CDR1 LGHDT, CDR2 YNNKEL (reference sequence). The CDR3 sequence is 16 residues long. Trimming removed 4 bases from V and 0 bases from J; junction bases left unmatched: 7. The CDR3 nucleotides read TGTGCCAGCAGCCGCGCGGGACTACCAAGCACAGATACGCAGTATTTT. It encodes CASSRAGLPSTDTQYF.

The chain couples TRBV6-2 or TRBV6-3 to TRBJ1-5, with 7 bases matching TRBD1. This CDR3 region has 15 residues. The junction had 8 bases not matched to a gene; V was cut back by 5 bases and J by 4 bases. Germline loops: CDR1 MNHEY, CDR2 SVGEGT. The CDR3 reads CASSAPGQVNQPQHF. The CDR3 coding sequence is TGTGCCAGCAGTGCCCCCGGACAGGTTAATCAGCCCCAGCATTTT.

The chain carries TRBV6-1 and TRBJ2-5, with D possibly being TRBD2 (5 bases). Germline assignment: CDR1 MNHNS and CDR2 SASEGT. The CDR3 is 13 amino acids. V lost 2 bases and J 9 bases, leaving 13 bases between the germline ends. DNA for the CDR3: TGTGCCAGCAGTGAAACAGCGGAAAGGGCCCAGTACTTC. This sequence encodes CASSETAERAQYF.

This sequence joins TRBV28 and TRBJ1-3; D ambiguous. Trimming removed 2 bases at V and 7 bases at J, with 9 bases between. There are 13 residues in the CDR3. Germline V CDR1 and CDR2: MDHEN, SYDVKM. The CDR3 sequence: CASSLNMRNTIYF. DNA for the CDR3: TGTGCCAGCAGTTTAAACATGAGGAACACCATATATTTT.

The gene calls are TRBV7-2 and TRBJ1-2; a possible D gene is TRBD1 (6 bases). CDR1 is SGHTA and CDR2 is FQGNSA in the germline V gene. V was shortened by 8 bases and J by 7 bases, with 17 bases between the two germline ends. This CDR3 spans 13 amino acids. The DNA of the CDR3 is TGTGCCAGCTCGGGACACTCTACGGGTGGCTACACCTTC. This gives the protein CASSGHSTGGYTF.

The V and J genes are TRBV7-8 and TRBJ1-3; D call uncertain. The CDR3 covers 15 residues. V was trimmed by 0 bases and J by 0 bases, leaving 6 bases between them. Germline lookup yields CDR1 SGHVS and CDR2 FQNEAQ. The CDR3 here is CASSLAGNSGNTIYF. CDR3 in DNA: TGTGCCAGCAGCTTAGCCGGAAACTCTGGAAACACCATATATTTT.

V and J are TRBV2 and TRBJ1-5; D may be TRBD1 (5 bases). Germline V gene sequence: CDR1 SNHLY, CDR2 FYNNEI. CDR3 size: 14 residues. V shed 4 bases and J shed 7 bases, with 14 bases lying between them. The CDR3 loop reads CASSGGFTGQPQHF. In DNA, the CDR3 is TGTGCCAGCAGTGGTGGATTTACAGGCCAGCCCCAGCATTTT.

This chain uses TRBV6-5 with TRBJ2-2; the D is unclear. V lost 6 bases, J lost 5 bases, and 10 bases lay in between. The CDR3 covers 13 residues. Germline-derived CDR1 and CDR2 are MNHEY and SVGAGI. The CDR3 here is CASRLHGTGELFF. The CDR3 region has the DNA TGTGCCAGCAGACTACACGGGACCGGGGAGCTGTTTTTT.

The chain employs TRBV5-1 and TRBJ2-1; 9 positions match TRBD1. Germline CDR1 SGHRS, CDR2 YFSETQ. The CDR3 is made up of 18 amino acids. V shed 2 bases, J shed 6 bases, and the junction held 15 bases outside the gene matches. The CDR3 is CASSFLPSGTGSSNEQFF. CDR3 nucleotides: TGCGCCAGCAGCTTTCTACCTTCCGGGACAGGGTCAAGCAATGAGCAGTTCTTC.